These T cell receptor beta chains were read from a single sample in a study of control samples from healthy donors and cancer patients. Clones were read by immunoSEQ multiplex PCR, and TCRdb kept only the in-frame ones, dropping some. The sample holds about 100,000 clones, about 90% seen once. Sequencing was performed on blood. These TCRs come from a young woman in good health. Each CDR3 is given with its conserved first and last residue. The order of the fields is D gene, clone size, V gene, J gene, CDR3 protein, CDR3 DNA. D genes are given only for firm matches. Clone size is not always given. Where it is, it says once, few, many or a class for expanded clones.

d_gene: NA
abundance: NA
v_gene: TRBV14
j_gene: TRBJ2-7
CDR3aa: CASSLIRAGEQYF
CDR3nt: TGTGCCAGCAGTTTAATCAGGGCGGGCGAGCAGTACTTC

d_gene: NA
abundance: NA
v_gene: TRBV9
j_gene: TRBJ1-4
CDR3aa: CASTRSQGRGEKLFF
CDR3nt: TGTGCCAGCACCCGATCGCAGGGTAGGGGAGAAAAACTGTTTTTT

d_gene: NA
abundance: NA
v_gene: TRBV4-1
j_gene: TRBJ2-7
CDR3aa: CASSQGFTASYEQYF
CDR3nt: TGCGCCAGCAGCCAAGGGTTCACGGCCTCCTACGAGCAGTACTTC

d_gene: TRBD1
abundance: NA
v_gene: TRBV19
j_gene: TRBJ1-4
CDR3aa: CASSIGQGREKLFF
CDR3nt: TGTGCCAGTAGTATTGGACAGGGACGAGAAAAACTGTTTTTT

d_gene: NA
abundance: NA
v_gene: TRBV2
j_gene: TRBJ1-4
CDR3aa: CASSDSKLFF
CDR3nt: TGTGCCAGCAGTGATTCAAAACTGTTTTTT

d_gene: NA
abundance: NA
v_gene: TRBV13
j_gene: TRBJ1-5
CDR3aa: CASSSRAFLNQPQHF
CDR3nt: TGTGCCAGCAGCAGCCGGGCCTTTCTCAATCAGCCCCAGCATTTT

d_gene: NA
abundance: NA
v_gene: TRBV24-1
j_gene: TRBJ2-5
CDR3aa: CATSSPDRYQETQYF
CDR3nt: TGTGCCACCAGTTCCCCGGACAGATATCAAGAGACCCAGTACTTC

d_gene: NA
abundance: NA
v_gene: TRBV24-1
j_gene: TRBJ1-5
CDR3aa: CATRGSGANQPQHF
CDR3nt: TGTGCCACCAGGGGGTCAGGGGCCAATCAGCCCCAGCATTTT

d_gene: TRBD1
abundance: few
v_gene: TRBV7-2
j_gene: TRBJ2-7
CDR3aa: CASSSSNRGLSEQYF
CDR3nt: TGTGCCAGCAGTTCCTCGAACAGGGGGCTTAGCGAGCAGTACTTC

d_gene: TRBD2
abundance: NA
v_gene: TRBV4-2
j_gene: TRBJ2-3
CDR3aa: CASSQDRGGRGQEDTQYF
CDR3nt: TGTGCCAGCAGCCAAGATAGGGGCGGGAGGGGGCAAGAAGATACGCAGTATTTT

d_gene: NA
abundance: once
v_gene: TRBV5-1
j_gene: TRBJ2-3
CDR3aa: CASSFQGGTDTQYF
CDR3nt: TGCGCCAGCAGCTTCCAGGGAGGCACAGATACGCAGTATTTT

d_gene: NA
abundance: NA
v_gene: TRBV1
j_gene: TRBJ1-6
CDR3aa: CTSSQGCSTSYNSPLHF
CDR3nt: TGCACCAGCAGCCAAGGCTGCTCCACCTCCTATAATTCACCCCTCCACTTT

d_gene: NA
abundance: NA
v_gene: TRBV27
j_gene: TRBJ2-5
CDR3aa: CASSKLGTQYF
CDR3nt: TGTGCCAGCAGTAAGCTAGGGACCCAGTACTTC

d_gene: NA
abundance: NA
v_gene: TRBV7-9
j_gene: TRBJ2-1
CDR3aa: CASSLSLGYNEQFF
CDR3nt: TGTGCCAGCAGCCTATCCCTAGGGTACAATGAGCAGTTCTTC

d_gene: NA
abundance: NA
v_gene: TRBV24-1
j_gene: TRBJ1-2
CDR3aa: CATSDPGPEAGYTF
CDR3nt: TGTGCCACCAGTGACCCCGGGCCAGAGGCTGGCTACACCTTC

d_gene: NA
abundance: NA
v_gene: TRBV6-2/TRBV6-3
j_gene: TRBJ2-7
CDR3aa: CASSYSAERGEQYF
CDR3nt: TGTGCCAGCAGTTACTCGGCGGAGAGGGGCGAGCAGTACTTC

d_gene: TRBD1
abundance: NA
v_gene: TRBV29-1
j_gene: TRBJ1-1
CDR3aa: CSVGGPTGPNTEAFF
CDR3nt: TGCAGCGTTGGAGGACCGACAGGGCCGAACACTGAAGCTTTCTTT

d_gene: NA
abundance: once
v_gene: TRBV7-9
j_gene: TRBJ1-2
CDR3aa: CASSKGLNVDYGYTF
CDR3nt: TGTGCCAGCAGCAAAGGACTAAACGTTGACTATGGCTACACCTTC

d_gene: NA
abundance: NA
v_gene: TRBV6-4
j_gene: TRBJ1-5
CDR3aa: CASSDGVSNQPQHF
CDR3nt: TGTGCCAGCAGTGATGGGGTTAGCAATCAGCCCCAGCATTTT

d_gene: NA
abundance: NA
v_gene: TRBV6-4
j_gene: TRBJ1-1
CDR3aa: CASSRTANTEAFF
CDR3nt: TGTGCCAGCAGTCGGACGGCGAACACTGAAGCTTTCTTT

d_gene: NA
abundance: NA
v_gene: TRBV6-2/TRBV6-3
j_gene: TRBJ2-6
CDR3aa: CASSRSGSLEANVLTF
CDR3nt: TGTGCCAGCAGCCGATCCGGTTCTTTGGAGGCCAACGTCCTGACTTTC

d_gene: NA
abundance: NA
v_gene: TRBV10-3
j_gene: TRBJ2-2
CDR3aa: CAISEGGGNSPGKLFF
CDR3nt: TGTGCCATCAGCGAAGGGGGGGGAAACTCACCGGGGAAGCTGTTTTTT

d_gene: TRBD1
abundance: NA
v_gene: TRBV9
j_gene: TRBJ2-7
CDR3aa: CASSVAGQNYEQYF
CDR3nt: TGTGCCAGCAGCGTAGCGGGACAGAACTACGAGCAGTACTTC

d_gene: NA
abundance: NA
v_gene: TRBV6-4
j_gene: TRBJ2-3
CDR3aa: CASSAGGTDTQYF
CDR3nt: TGTGCCAGCAGTGCAGGGGGCACAGATACGCAGTATTTT

d_gene: TRBD2
abundance: NA
v_gene: TRBV2
j_gene: TRBJ2-1
CDR3aa: CASSVGTSGGDNEQFF
CDR3nt: TGTGCCAGCAGTGTCGGGACTAGCGGGGGGGACAATGAGCAGTTCTTC

d_gene: NA
abundance: once
v_gene: TRBV5-4
j_gene: TRBJ2-1
CDR3aa: CASSLGTLSYNEQFF
CDR3nt: TGTGCCAGCAGCTTAGGGACACTCTCCTACAATGAGCAGTTCTTC

d_gene: TRBD1
abundance: NA
v_gene: TRBV7-8
j_gene: TRBJ1-3
CDR3aa: CASSVRQGMGGNTIYF
CDR3nt: TGTGCCAGCAGCGTAAGACAGGGAATGGGTGGAAACACCATATATTTT

d_gene: NA
abundance: NA
v_gene: TRBV27
j_gene: TRBJ2-2
CDR3aa: CASSTRPGFQGELFF
CDR3nt: TGTGCCAGCAGCACCCGACCGGGATTTCAAGGGGAGCTGTTTTTT

d_gene: NA
abundance: NA
v_gene: TRBV25-1
j_gene: TRBJ1-5
CDR3aa: CASSEGQYSNQPQHF
CDR3nt: TGTGCCAGCAGTGAAGGACAGTATAGCAATCAGCCCCAGCATTTT

d_gene: NA
abundance: NA
v_gene: TRBV7-9
j_gene: TRBJ1-5
CDR3aa: CASSLTENQPQHF
CDR3nt: TGTGCCAGCAGCCTGACAGAGAATCAGCCCCAGCATTTT

d_gene: NA
abundance: once
v_gene: TRBV18
j_gene: TRBJ2-3
CDR3aa: CASSPEGLSTDTQYF
CDR3nt: TGTGCCAGCTCACCAGAGGGGCTGAGCACAGATACGCAGTATTTT

d_gene: NA
abundance: NA
v_gene: TRBV30
j_gene: TRBJ2-5
CDR3aa: CAWSLGSQETQYF
CDR3nt: TGTGCCTGGAGTCTTGGGAGTCAAGAGACCCAGTACTTC

d_gene: TRBD2
abundance: NA
v_gene: TRBV5-1
j_gene: TRBJ2-6
CDR3aa: CASSTSGNLFSGANVLTF
CDR3nt: TGCGCCAGCAGTACTAGCGGGAACTTGTTCTCTGGGGCCAACGTCCTGACTTTC

d_gene: NA
abundance: NA
v_gene: TRBV30
j_gene: TRBJ2-2
CDR3aa: CAWGPGELFF
CDR3nt: TGTGCCTGGGGCCCCGGGGAGCTGTTTTTT

d_gene: NA
abundance: few
v_gene: TRBV28
j_gene: TRBJ2-7
CDR3aa: CASSDLYEQYF
CDR3nt: TGTGCCAGCTCAGACCTCTACGAGCAGTACTTC

d_gene: TRBD1
abundance: NA
v_gene: TRBV15
j_gene: TRBJ2-2
CDR3aa: CATSWGTAAGELFF
CDR3nt: TGTGCCACCAGTTGGGGGACAGCAGCCGGGGAGCTGTTTTTT

d_gene: NA
abundance: NA
v_gene: TRBV5-1
j_gene: TRBJ2-7
CDR3aa: CASSLAVLARSPYEQYF
CDR3nt: TGCGCCAGCAGCTTGGCGGTGCTGGCTCGGAGCCCTTACGAGCAGTACTTC

d_gene: NA
abundance: NA
v_gene: TRBV11-2
j_gene: TRBJ2-3
CDR3aa: CASSLRDPGVQTDTQYF
CDR3nt: TGTGCCAGCAGCTTACGGGACCCGGGGGTTCAAACAGATACGCAGTATTTT

d_gene: NA
abundance: NA
v_gene: TRBV11-3
j_gene: TRBJ1-1
CDR3aa: CASSRRGNTEAFF
CDR3nt: TGTGCCAGCAGCCGAAGGGGAAACACTGAAGCTTTCTTT

d_gene: NA
abundance: NA
v_gene: TRBV13
j_gene: TRBJ2-3
CDR3aa: CASSPKGRSLAQYF
CDR3nt: TGTGCCAGCAGCCCGAAGGGGCGCTCTTTGGCGCAGTATTTT

d_gene: TRBD1
abundance: NA
v_gene: TRBV11-2
j_gene: TRBJ2-3
CDR3aa: CASSSGTGQYF
CDR3nt: TGTGCCAGCAGCTCCGGGACAGGGCAGTATTTT

d_gene: NA
abundance: NA
v_gene: TRBV28
j_gene: TRBJ1-3
CDR3aa: CASETAGNTIYF
CDR3nt: TGTGCCAGCGAGACTGCTGGAAACACCATATATTTT

d_gene: NA
abundance: once
v_gene: TRBV19
j_gene: TRBJ2-2
CDR3aa: CASSIWSGNTGELFF
CDR3nt: TGTGCCAGTAGTATATGGTCGGGGAACACCGGGGAGCTGTTTTTT

d_gene: NA
abundance: NA
v_gene: TRBV5-1
j_gene: TRBJ2-5
CDR3aa: CASSSIPGPRPQETQYF
CDR3nt: TGCGCCAGCAGCTCGATTCCTGGACCCAGACCTCAAGAGACCCAGTACTTC

d_gene: NA
abundance: NA
v_gene: TRBV7-8
j_gene: TRBJ1-5
CDR3aa: CASSLEGGARRSNQPQHF
CDR3nt: TGTGCCAGCAGCTTAGAGGGGGGGGCCAGGCGTAGCAATCAGCCCCAGCATTTT

d_gene: TRBD1
abundance: NA
v_gene: TRBV6-5
j_gene: TRBJ1-2
CDR3aa: CAGRSGTGKGYTF
CDR3nt: TGTGCCGGTCGTTCCGGGACAGGGAAAGGCTACACCTTC

d_gene: NA
abundance: NA
v_gene: TRBV27
j_gene: TRBJ1-6
CDR3aa: CASSLRGGNSPLHF
CDR3nt: TGTGCCAGCAGTTTAAGGGGGGGTAATTCACCCCTCCACTTT

d_gene: NA
abundance: NA
v_gene: TRBV19
j_gene: TRBJ1-4
CDR3aa: CASSPLLGRSDNEKLFF
CDR3nt: TGTGCCAGTAGTCCCCTATTGGGTCGGAGTGATAATGAAAAACTGTTTTTT

d_gene: NA
abundance: NA
v_gene: TRBV30
j_gene: TRBJ2-7
CDR3aa: CAWSAGRTLNEQYF
CDR3nt: TGTGCCTGGAGTGCGGGACGGACCCTCAACGAGCAGTACTTC

d_gene: TRBD1
abundance: once
v_gene: TRBV11-3
j_gene: TRBJ2-1
CDR3aa: CASSPSTGGDEQFF
CDR3nt: TGTGCCAGCAGCCCCTCGACAGGGGGCGATGAGCAGTTCTTC

d_gene: NA
abundance: NA
v_gene: TRBV19
j_gene: TRBJ1-2
CDR3aa: CASLRGANYGYTF
CDR3nt: TGTGCCAGCCTTAGGGGGGCGAACTATGGCTACACCTTC

d_gene: NA
abundance: few
v_gene: TRBV7-9
j_gene: TRBJ2-7
CDR3aa: CASSPRSGGILYEQYF
CDR3nt: TGTGCCAGCAGCCCGCGTAGTGGGGGCATCCTCTACGAGCAGTACTTC

d_gene: TRBD1
abundance: NA
v_gene: TRBV14
j_gene: TRBJ2-5
CDR3aa: CASSLGTRSQGETQYF
CDR3nt: TGTGCCAGCAGCCTCGGGACCCGGTCACAGGGGGAGACCCAGTACTTC

d_gene: TRBD1
abundance: NA
v_gene: TRBV25-1
j_gene: TRBJ1-1
CDR3aa: CASSDPPGQVATEAFF
CDR3nt: TGTGCCAGCAGTGATCCTCCGGGACAGGTAGCCACTGAAGCTTTCTTT

d_gene: NA
abundance: NA
v_gene: TRBV24-1
j_gene: TRBJ2-4
CDR3aa: CATSQGRGKNIQYF
CDR3nt: TGTGCCACCAGTCAGGGCAGGGGTAAAAACATTCAGTACTTC

d_gene: TRBD1
abundance: once
v_gene: TRBV11-2
j_gene: TRBJ2-7
CDR3aa: CASRRPGQGPYEQYF
CDR3nt: TGTGCCAGCAGACGACCGGGACAGGGGCCATACGAGCAGTACTTC

d_gene: NA
abundance: once
v_gene: TRBV27
j_gene: TRBJ1-1
CDR3aa: CASSLTVMNTEAFF
CDR3nt: TGTGCCAGCAGTTTAACAGTTATGAACACTGAAGCTTTCTTT

d_gene: TRBD1
abundance: NA
v_gene: TRBV27
j_gene: TRBJ2-5
CDR3aa: CATKTGGASETQYF
CDR3nt: TGTGCCACCAAGACAGGGGGCGCGTCTGAGACCCAGTACTTC

d_gene: TRBD1
abundance: NA
v_gene: TRBV7-9
j_gene: TRBJ2-1
CDR3aa: CASSPGAPDRGFNEQFF
CDR3nt: TGTGCCAGCAGCCCCGGGGCCCCTGACAGGGGATTCAATGAGCAGTTCTTC